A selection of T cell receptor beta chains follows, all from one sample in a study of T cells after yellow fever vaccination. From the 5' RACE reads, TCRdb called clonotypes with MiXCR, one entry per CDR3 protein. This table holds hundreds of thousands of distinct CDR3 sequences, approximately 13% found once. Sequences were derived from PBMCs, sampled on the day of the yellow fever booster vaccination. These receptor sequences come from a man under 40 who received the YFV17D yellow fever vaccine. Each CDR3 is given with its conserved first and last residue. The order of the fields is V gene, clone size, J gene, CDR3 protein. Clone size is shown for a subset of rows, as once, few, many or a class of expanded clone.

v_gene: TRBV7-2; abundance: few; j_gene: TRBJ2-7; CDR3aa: CASSLGGTRGHEQYF
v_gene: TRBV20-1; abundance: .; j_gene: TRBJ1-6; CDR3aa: CSARDAAGSLGSPLHF
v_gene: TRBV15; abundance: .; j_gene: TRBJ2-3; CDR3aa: CATSSPLAGGPEDTQYF
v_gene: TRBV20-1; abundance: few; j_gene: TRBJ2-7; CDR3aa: CSARDRSHTLREQYF
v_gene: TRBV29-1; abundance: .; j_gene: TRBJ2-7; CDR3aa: CSVGRRDRVTYEQYF
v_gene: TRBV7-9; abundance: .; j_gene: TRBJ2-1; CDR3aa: CASIPTDSSYNEQFF
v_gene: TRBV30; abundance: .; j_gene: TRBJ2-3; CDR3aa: CAWSARGVSTDTQYF
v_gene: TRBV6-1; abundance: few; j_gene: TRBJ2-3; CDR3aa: CASRRDNANTDTQYF
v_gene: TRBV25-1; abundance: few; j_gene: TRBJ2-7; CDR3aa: CASSGKTGIGEQYF
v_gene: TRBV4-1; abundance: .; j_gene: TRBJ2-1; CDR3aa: CASSSHTKGSYNEQFF
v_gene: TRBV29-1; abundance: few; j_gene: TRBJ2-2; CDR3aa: CSVGQGVGPGELFF
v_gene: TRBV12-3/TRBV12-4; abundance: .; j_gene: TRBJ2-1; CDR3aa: CASSASGSYPYNEQFF
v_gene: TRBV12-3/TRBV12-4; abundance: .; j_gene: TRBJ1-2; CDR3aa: CASGKTGGVGYTF
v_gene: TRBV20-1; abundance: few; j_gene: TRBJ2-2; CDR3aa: CSAKGDLNTGELFF
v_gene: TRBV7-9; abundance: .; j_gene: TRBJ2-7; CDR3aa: CASTRDVFYEQYF
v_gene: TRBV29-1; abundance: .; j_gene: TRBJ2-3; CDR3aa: CSSGTDTQYF
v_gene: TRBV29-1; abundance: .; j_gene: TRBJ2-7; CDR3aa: CSVEDAGTSGSGYEQYF
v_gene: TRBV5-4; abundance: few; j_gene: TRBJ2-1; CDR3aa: CASSPDRVYNEQFF
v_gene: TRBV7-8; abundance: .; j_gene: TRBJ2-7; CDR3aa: CASSDGTSYEQYF
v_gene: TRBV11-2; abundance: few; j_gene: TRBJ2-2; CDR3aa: CASSFFSRENTGELFF
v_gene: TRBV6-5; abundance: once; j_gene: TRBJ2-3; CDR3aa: CATQGPTDTQYF
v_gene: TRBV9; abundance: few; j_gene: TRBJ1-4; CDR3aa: CASSQDGGAWEKLFF
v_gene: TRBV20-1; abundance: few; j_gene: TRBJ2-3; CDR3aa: CSAGATGDGADTQYF
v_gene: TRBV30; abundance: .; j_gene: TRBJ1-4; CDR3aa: CAWSVQEKLFF
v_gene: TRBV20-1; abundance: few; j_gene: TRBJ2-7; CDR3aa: CSATVSSAHSYEQYF
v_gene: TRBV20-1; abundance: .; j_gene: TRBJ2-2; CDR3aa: CSARLSANTGELFF
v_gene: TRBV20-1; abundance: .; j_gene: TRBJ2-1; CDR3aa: CSAPPPGTDYNEQFF
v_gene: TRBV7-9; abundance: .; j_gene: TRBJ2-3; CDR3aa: CASSPQRGPDTQYF
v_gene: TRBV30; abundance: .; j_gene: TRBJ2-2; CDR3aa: CALNTGELFF
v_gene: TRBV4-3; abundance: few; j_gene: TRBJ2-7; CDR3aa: CASSQESGHEQYF
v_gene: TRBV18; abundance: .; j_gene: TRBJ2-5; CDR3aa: CASSLQLGETQYF
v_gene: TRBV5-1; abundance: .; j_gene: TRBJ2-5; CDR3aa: CASKEVGQETQYF
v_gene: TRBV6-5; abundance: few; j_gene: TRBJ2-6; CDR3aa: CASSLIGASGANVLTF
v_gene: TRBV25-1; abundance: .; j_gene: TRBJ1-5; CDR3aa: CASRGAFNQPQHF
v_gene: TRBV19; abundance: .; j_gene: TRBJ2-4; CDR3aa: CASRGTGRKAKNIQYF
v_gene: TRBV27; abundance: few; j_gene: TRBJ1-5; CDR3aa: CASSPFGGPQHF
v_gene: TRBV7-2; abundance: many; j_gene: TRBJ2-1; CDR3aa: CASSLGTSGGSFF
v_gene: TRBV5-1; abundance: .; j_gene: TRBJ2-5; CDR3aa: CASSFNSGNQETQYF
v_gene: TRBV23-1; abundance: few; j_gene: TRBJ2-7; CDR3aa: CARIFGQGRSYEQYF
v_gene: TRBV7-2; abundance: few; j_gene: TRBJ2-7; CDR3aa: CASSWFDEQYF
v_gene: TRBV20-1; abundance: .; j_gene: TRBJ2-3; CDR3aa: CSARSGRGTDTQYF
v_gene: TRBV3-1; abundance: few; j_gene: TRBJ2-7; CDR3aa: CASSQDRALVF
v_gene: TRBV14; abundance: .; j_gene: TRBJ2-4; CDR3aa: CASSASWMILAKNIQYF
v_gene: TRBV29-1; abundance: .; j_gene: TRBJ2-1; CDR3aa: CSIGSGNEQFF
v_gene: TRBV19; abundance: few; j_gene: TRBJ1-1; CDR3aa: CASSIVGTGAAFF
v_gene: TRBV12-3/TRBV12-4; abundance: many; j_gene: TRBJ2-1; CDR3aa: CASRRTGGEYNEQFF
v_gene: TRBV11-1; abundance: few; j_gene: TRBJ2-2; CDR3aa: CASSFASDTGELFF
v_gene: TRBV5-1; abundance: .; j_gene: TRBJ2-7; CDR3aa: CASILDQGEQYF
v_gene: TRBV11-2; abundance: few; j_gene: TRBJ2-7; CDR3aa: CASSTTRHSPYEQYF
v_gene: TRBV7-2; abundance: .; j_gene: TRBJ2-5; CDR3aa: CASSSGQFRETQYF
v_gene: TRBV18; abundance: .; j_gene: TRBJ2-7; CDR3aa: CASSPQTGGGTYEQYF
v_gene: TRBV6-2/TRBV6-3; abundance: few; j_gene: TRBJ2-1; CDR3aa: CASKPRGPYNEQFF
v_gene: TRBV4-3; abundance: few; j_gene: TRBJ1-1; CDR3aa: CASSQEFSGTYEAFF
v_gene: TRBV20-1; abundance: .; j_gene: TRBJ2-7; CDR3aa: CSARKGDEQYF
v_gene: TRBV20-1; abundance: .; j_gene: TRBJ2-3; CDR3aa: CSASFDGLAGGDTQYF